The entry below gives a single TCR beta chain sequence along with its context. The sample originates from a study of blood T cell repertoires in COVID-19. Study background: COVID-19 samples, acute and convalescent, were from the United States, Italy and Spain. The cDNA or gDNA used as material had been derived from T cells, B-cell-depleted T cells, or PBMCs.

Germline loops: CDR1 KGHSH, CDR2 LQKENI. The ends lost 5 bases at V and 5 bases at J; junction bases unmatched: 4. The CDR3 loop spans 15 amino acids. The assay was immunoSEQ multiplex PCR, and TCRdb's table has in-frame clones only and misses some. The table has 220,000 or so clones, about three quarters seen once; the top ten hold around 5.8%. This TCR was sampled from an older woman with acute or convalescent COVID-19. Sequenced material: peripheral blood. The gene calls are TRBV18 and TRBJ2-1; the match to TRBD2 covers 12 bases. CDR3 bases: TGTGCCAGCTCAGGACTAGCGGGAACCGACAATGAGCAGTTCTTC. Translated: CASSGLAGTDNEQFF.